These 14 T cell receptor beta chains share one sample of origin, sequenced in a study of T cells after yellow fever vaccination. MiXCR, applied by TCRdb to the 5' RACE reads, yields one record per CDR3 protein. The table has thousands of distinct CDR3 sequences, under 8% seen once. The input for sequencing was PBMCs, either bulk or a sorted T-cell subset (CD4+, CD8+, memory, or dextramer-sorted; not recorded which), taken about 2 weeks after the first yellow fever vaccination. Receptors originate from a young man who received the YFV17D yellow fever vaccine.

This clonotype has at least ten counts. The rearrangement joins TRBV5-1 to TRBJ1-2; TRBD1 might be the D (6 bases). This CDR3 has 16 residues. The V end lost 0 bases, the J end lost 5 bases, and 17 bases lay between the germline ends. The germline gives CDR1 SGHRS, CDR2 YFSETQ. The DNA for the CDR3 is TGCGCCAGCAGCTTGGATTTTCGGGGGGCAGGGTATGGCTACACCTTC. Protein sequence: CASSLDFRGAGYGYTF. Filled out from reference TRBV5-1 and TRBJ1-2, the complete variable domain reads KAGVTQTPRYLIKTRGQQVTLSCSPISGHRSVSWYQQTPGQGLQFLFEYFSETQRNKGNFPGRFSGRQFSNSRSEMNVSTLELGDSALYLCASSLDFRGAGYGYTFGSGTRLTVV.

This clonotype was seen ten or more times. This chain links TRBV20-1 with TRBJ2-3; 9 positions agree with TRBD2. Germline V gene data show CDR1 as DFQATT and CDR2 as SNEGSKA (reference sequence). V was clipped by 6 bases and J by 5 bases; unmatched bases: 6. The CDR3 has 13 residues. CDR3 protein: CSAGGGALDTQYF. The CDR3 DNA is TGCAGTGCCGGCGGGGGGGCCCTAGATACGCAGTATTTT.

The chain's CDR3 is CAFSSAGGLHQETQYF. CDR3 sequence (DNA): TGTGCCTTCTCGTCGGCGGGGGGGCTGCACCAAGAGACCCAGTACTTC. This chain uses TRBV11-3 with TRBJ2-5, with TRBD2 matching over 9 bases. The CDR3 loop spans 16 amino acids. V trimming: 11 bases; J trimming: 0 bases; junction bases outside the gene matches: 13. Per germline, CDR1 SGHNT and CDR2 YENEEA. Combining the CDR3 with reference TRBV11-3 and TRBJ2-5 gives the whole variable domain EAGVVQSPRYKIIEKKQPVAFWCNPISGHNTLYWYLQNLGQGPELLIRYENEEAVDDSQLPKDRFSAERLKGVDSTLKIQPAELGDSAVYLCAFSSAGGLHQETQYFGPGTRLLVL.

This clonotype was counted many times. CDR3 nucleotide sequence: TGTGCCAGCACCCTTAGAGGGGGTGGTGCACAGCCCCAGCATTTT. This encodes CASTLRGGGAQPQHF. V gene TRBV12-3 or TRBV12-4 combines with J gene TRBJ1-5; tentative D call: TRBD1 (6 bases). The V and J ends lost 7 bases and 7 bases respectively, with 20 bases between them. This CDR3 comprises 15 residues.

This clonotype was recorded many times. The chain couples TRBV5-1 to TRBJ2-3; D gene uncertain. CDR1 is SGHRS, CDR2 YFSETQ, per germline. Trimming removed 4 bases at V and 0 bases at J, with 12 bases between. This CDR3 region has 15 residues. CDR3 protein: CASSLQLRSTDTQYF. CDR3 nucleotides: TGCGCCAGCAGCCTACAGCTGCGTAGCACAGATACGCAGTATTTT.

There are many counts of this clonotype. The chain has TRBV12-3 or TRBV12-4 and TRBJ2-1; D gene unclear. Between the trimmed V and J ends, which lost 8 bases and 7 bases, there was a span of 15 bases. The CDR3 loop spans 13 amino acids. The CDR3 region has the DNA TGTGCCAGCGCTACCCGGGTTTATAATGAGCAGTTCTTC. It yields the protein CASATRVYNEQFF.

This clonotype was seen ten or more times. The chain combines TRBV27 with TRBJ2-7; 11 nucleotides agree with TRBD1. The CDR3 totals 14 residues. Germline assignment: CDR1 MNHEY and CDR2 SMNVEV (reference sequence). V dropped 5 bases and J dropped 3; count of bases not matched to a gene: 3. DNA for the CDR3: TGTGCCAGCAGTCCTGGGACAGGGGGCTACGAGCAGTACGTC. Residues: CASSPGTGGYEQYV.

This clonotype was detected many times. The chain joins TRBV18 to TRBJ1-1; D may be TRBD1 (6 bases). This CDR3 has 13 residues. CDR1 is KGHSH, CDR2 LQKENI, per germline. Trimming shortened V by 3 bases and J by 1 base, and 6 bases separated the two germline ends. CDR3 nucleotide sequence: TGTGCCAGCTCACCGACAGGGAACACTGAAGCTTTCTTT. Its protein is CASSPTGNTEAFF.

In its sample, this clonotype ranks as medium-sized (0.01 to 0.1%). V and J are TRBV7-7 and TRBJ2-5; 7 nucleotides align to TRBD1. The germline V gene has CDR1 SSHAT and CDR2 FNYEAQ (reference sequence). This CDR3 has 15 residues. The V segment lost 2 bases and the J segment 1 base; nucleotides outside the gene matches: 4. Written as DNA, the CDR3 is TGTGCCAGCAGCTTAAATAGGGGGCCCCAAGAGACCCAGTACTTC. As protein: CASSLNRGPQETQYF.

This clonotype showed up many times. The chain couples TRBV4-2 to TRBJ1-2; D perhaps matches TRBD1 (5 bases). Trimming stripped 0 bases from V and 4 bases from J, with 18 bases between. Germline V gene sequence: CDR1 LGHNA, CDR2 YNFKEQ. The CDR3 runs 17 residues. CDR3 nucleotides: TGTGCCAGCAGCCAAGAAGTAAGCGGGGCCCCTGGCTATGGCTACACCTTC. Translation: CASSQEVSGAPGYGYTF.

This clonotype was observed many times. The rearrangement joins TRBV27 to TRBJ2-7; D might be TRBD1 (6 bases). The CDR3 runs to 13 residues. V was cut by 5 bases and J by 4 bases, with 12 bases left in between. CDR1 and CDR2 from the germline V gene are MNHEY and SMNVEV (reference sequence). The CDR3 protein is CASSPSQGYEQYV. DNA for the CDR3: TGTGCCAGCAGTCCCTCACAGGGTTACGAGCAGTACGTC.

This clonotype was seen at least ten times. The V call is TRBV11-2, the J call TRBJ1-4, with D tentatively TRBD1 (6 bases). Trimming removed 5 bases at V and 4 bases at J, with 11 bases between. The length of the CDR3 is 14 residues. Germline CDR1 and CDR2: SGHAT and FQNNGV. The CDR3 loop reads CASSNRVLNEKLFF. Here the CDR3 DNA reads TGTGCCAGCAGCAACAGGGTCCTTAATGAAAAACTGTTTTTT.

This clonotype was picked up many times. The chain carries TRBV11-3 and TRBJ2-5; 13 bases are shared with TRBD2. This CDR3 comprises 16 residues. CDR1 is SGHNT, CDR2 YENEEA, per germline. The junction had 6 bases not matched to a gene; V was cut back by 4 bases and J by 4 bases. Here the CDR3 reads CASSSGLAGDGETQYF. CDR3 DNA: TGTGCCAGCAGCTCCGGACTAGCGGGGGACGGAGAGACCCAGTACTTC.

This clonotype was seen more than once but under ten times. The chain links TRBV19 to TRBJ2-6, with 8 nucleotides matching TRBD1. CDR3 size: 16 residues. Trimming removed 7 bases from V and 2 bases from J; junction bases left unmatched: 7. Per germline, CDR1 LNHDA and CDR2 SQIVND (reference sequence). The DNA for the CDR3 is TGTGCCAGTATCGGGCAGGGGGCTCCTGGGGCCAACGTCCTGACTTTC. Amino acid sequence: CASIGQGAPGANVLTF.